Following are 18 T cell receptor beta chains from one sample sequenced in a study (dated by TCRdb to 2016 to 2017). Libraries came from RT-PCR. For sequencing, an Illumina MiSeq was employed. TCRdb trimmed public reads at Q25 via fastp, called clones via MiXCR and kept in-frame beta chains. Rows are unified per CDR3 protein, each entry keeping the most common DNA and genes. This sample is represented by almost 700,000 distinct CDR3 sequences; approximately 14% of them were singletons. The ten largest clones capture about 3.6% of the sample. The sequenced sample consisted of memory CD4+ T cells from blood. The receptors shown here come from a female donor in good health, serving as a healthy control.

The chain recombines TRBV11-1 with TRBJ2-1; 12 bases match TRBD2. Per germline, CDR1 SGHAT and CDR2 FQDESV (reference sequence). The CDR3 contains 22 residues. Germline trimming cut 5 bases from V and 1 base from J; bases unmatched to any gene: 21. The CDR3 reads CASSQTAPTSGGLMTSYNEQFF. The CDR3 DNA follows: TGTGCCAGCAGCCAGACTGCGCCGACTAGCGGGGGACTTATGACGTCCTACAATGAGCAGTTCTTC.

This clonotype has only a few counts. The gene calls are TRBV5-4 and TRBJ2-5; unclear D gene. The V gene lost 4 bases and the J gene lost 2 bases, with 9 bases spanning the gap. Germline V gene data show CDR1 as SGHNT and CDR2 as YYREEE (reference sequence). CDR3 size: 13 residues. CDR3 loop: CASSILGQETQYF. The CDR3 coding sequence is TGTGCCAGCAGCATCCTTGGGCAAGAGACCCAGTACTTC.

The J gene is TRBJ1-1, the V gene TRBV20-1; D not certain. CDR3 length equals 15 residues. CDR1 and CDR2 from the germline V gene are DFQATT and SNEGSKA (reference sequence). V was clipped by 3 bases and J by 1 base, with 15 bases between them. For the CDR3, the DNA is TGCAGTGCTAGCCCATCTGGACTGCCGAACACTGAAGCTTTCTTT. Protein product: CSASPSGLPNTEAFF.

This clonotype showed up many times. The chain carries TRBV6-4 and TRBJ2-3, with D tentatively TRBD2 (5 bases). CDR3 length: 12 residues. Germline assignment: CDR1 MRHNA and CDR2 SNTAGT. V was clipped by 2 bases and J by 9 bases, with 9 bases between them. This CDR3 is CASSDGGGTQYF. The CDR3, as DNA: TGTGCCAGCAGTGACGGTGGAGGCACGCAGTATTTT.

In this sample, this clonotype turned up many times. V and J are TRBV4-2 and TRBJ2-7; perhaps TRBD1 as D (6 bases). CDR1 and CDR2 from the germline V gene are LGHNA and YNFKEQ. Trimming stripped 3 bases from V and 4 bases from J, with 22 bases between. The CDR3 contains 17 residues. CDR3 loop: CASSHPLGSSRGYEQYF. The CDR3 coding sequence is TGTGCCAGCAGCCACCCCCTAGGGAGTAGCAGGGGATACGAGCAGTACTTC.

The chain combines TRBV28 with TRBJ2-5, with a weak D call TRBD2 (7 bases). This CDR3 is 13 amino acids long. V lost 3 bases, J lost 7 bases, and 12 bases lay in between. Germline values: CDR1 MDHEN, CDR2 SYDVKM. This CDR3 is CASSLGRGRTQYF. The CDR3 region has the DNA TGTGCCAGCAGTTTGGGGAGGGGGAGGACCCAGTACTTC.

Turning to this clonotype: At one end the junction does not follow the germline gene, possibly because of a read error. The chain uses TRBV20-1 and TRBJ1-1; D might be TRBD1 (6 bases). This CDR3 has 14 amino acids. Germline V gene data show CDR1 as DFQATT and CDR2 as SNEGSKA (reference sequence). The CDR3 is CSVQRQGMMAEALF. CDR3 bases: TGCAGTGTCCAGAGGCAGGGGATGATGGCTGAAGCTCTCTTT.

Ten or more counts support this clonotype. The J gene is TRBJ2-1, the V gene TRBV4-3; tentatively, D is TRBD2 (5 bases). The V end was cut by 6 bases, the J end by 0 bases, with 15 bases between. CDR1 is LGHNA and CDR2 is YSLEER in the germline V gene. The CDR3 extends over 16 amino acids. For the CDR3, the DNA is TGCGCCAGCAGTACCGCCGGGATCAGCTCCTACAATGAGCAGTTCTTC. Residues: CASSTAGISSYNEQFF.

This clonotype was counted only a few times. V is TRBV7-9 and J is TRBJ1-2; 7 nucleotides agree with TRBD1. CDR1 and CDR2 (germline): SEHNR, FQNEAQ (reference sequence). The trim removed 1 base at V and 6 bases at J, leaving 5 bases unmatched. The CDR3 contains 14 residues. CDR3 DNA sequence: TGTGCCAGCAGCTTAGGCCGAGGGGGCGATGGCTACACCTTC. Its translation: CASSLGRGGDGYTF.

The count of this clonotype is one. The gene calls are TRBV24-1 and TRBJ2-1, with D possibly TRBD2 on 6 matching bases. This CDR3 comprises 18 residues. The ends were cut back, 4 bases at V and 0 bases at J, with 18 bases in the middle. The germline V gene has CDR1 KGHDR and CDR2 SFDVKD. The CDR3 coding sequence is TGTGCCACCAGTGAGGCGGCGGGAATAGGGAGCTCCTACAATGAGCAGTTCTTC. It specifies CATSEAAGIGSSYNEQFF.

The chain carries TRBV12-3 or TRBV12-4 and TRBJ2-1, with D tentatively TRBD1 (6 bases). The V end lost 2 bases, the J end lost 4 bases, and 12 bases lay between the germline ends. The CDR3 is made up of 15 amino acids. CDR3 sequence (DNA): TGTGCCAGCAGTTTATCAGGGGCAGGTTACAATGAGCAGTTCTTC. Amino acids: CASSLSGAGYNEQFF.

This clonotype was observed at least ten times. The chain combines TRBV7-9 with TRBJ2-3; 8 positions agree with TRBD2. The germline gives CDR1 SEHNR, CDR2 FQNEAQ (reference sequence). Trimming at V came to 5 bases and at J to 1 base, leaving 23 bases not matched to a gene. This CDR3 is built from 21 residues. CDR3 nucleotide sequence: TGTGCCAGCAGCCGGGGAACTAGCGGACTATCTCCGACCCTAGGCACAGATACGCAGTATTTT. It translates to CASSRGTSGLSPTLGTDTQYF.

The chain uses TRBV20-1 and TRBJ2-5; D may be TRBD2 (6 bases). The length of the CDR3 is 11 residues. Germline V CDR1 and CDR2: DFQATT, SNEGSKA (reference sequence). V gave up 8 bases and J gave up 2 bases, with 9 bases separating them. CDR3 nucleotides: TGCAGTAGGGAGGATCAAGAGACCCAGTACTTC. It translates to CSREDQETQYF.

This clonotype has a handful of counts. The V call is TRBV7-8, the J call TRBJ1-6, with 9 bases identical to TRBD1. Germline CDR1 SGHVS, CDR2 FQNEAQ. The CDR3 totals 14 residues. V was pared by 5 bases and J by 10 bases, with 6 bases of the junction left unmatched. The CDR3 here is CASSAGQGTSPLHF. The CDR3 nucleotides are TGTGCCAGCAGCGCAGGACAGGGGACGTCACCCCTCCACTTT.

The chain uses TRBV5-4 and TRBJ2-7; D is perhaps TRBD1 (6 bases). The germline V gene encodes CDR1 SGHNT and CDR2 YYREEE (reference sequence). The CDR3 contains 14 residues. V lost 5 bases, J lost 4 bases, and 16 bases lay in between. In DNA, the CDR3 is TGTGCCAGCAGTTCACAGGGCACCTCTTACGAGCAGTACTTC. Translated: CASSSQGTSYEQYF.

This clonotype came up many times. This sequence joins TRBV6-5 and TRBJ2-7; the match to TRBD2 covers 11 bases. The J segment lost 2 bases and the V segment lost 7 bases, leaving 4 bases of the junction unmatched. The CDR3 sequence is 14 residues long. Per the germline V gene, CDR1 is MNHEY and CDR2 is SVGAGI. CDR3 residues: CASTGTSGTYEQYF. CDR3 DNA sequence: TGTGCCAGCACCGGGACTAGCGGTACCTACGAGCAGTACTTC.

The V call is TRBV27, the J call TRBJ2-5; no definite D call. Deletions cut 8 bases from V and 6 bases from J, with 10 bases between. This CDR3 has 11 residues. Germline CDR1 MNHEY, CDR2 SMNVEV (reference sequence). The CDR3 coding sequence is TGTGCCAGCTCCGTCGGAAAGACCCAGTACTTC. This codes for CASSVGKTQYF.

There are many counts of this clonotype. This CDR3 is CSVVGQINQPQHF. The CDR3 DNA follows: TGCAGCGTGGTGGGACAGATCAATCAGCCCCAGCATTTT. The chain is built from TRBV29-1 and TRBJ1-5; 7 nucleotides line up with TRBD1. This CDR3 has 13 amino acids. Trimming at V came to 6 bases and at J to 3 bases, leaving 5 bases not matched to a gene. CDR1 and CDR2 from the germline V gene are SQVTM and ANQGSEA.